This T cell receptor (beta chain) was found in a study of control samples from healthy donors and cancer patients. The ends lost 3 bases at V and 7 bases at J; junction bases unmatched: 8. The length of the CDR3 is 14 residues. The germline gives CDR1 SGHRS, CDR2 YFSETQ. TCRdb keeps only in-frame clones here, not all; method: immunoSEQ multiplex PCR. The sample lists approximately 74,000 clones, about 95% occurring once. The receptor comes from a woman aged 25 to 45 in good health. The sample taken for sequencing was blood. The gene calls are TRBV5-1 and TRBJ1-2; 8 bases line up with TRBD1. The CDR3 spells CASSSSDRASGYTF. The CDR3 coding sequence is TGCGCCAGCAGCTCGTCGGACAGGGCAAGTGGCTACACCTTC. Using reference TRBV5-1 and TRBJ1-2 for the parts outside the CDR3, the full variable domain is KAGVTQTPRYLIKTRGQQVTLSCSPISGHRSVSWYQQTPGQGLQFLFEYFSETQRNKGNFPGRFSGRQFSNSRSEMNVSTLELGDSALYLCASSSSDRASGYTFGSGTRLTVV.